This T cell receptor (beta chain) was identified during a study of blood T cell repertoires in COVID-19. Authors' processing steps: Estimation of nucleated cell counts relied on the amplification of reference gene primers. Libraries were prepared by immunoSEQ multiplex PCR; TCRdb keeps only in-frame clonotypes and omits some of them. The DNA was the basis for D and trimming; V, J and clone size are from that table. The repertoire has approximately 240,000 clones, 70% to 90% of them found once; the top ten carry over 2.5%. Germline CDR1 reads MDHEN; CDR2 reads SYDVKM. This CDR3 is built from 16 residues. V lost 3 bases and J lost 1; bases outside the gene matches: 6.

This receptor was identified in a man aged 45-60 years who had recovered from COVID-19. The specimen was peripheral blood. This chain links TRBV28 with TRBJ1-5; 7 nucleotides align to TRBD1. The CDR3 protein is CASSLVGRGSNQPQHF. CDR3 DNA sequence: TGTGCCAGCAGTTTGGTAGGCAGGGGGAGCAATCAGCCCCAGCATTTT.